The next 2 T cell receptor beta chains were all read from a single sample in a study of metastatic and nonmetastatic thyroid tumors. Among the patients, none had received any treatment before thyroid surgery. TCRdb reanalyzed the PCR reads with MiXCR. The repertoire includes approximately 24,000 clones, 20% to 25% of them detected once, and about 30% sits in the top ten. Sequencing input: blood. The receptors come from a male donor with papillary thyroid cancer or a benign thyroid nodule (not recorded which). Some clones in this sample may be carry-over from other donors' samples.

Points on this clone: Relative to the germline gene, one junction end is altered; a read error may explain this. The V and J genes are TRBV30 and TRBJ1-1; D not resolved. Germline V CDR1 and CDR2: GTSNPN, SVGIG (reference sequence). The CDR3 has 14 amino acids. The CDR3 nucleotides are TGTGCCTTGAGTGTGGGATTGAGACCCCCTGACGCTTTCTTT. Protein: CALSVGLRPPDAFF.

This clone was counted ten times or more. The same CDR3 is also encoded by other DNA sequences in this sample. Here the CDR3 DNA reads TGTGCCAGCAGCGTAGCTATTTCGGATCAGCCCCAGCATTTT. It yields the protein CASSVAISDQPQHF. V usage is TRBV9 and J usage is TRBJ1-5; no reliable D call. The V end lost 0 bases, the J end lost 5 bases, and 9 bases lay between the germline ends. Germline assignment: CDR1 SGDLS and CDR2 YYNGEE. The CDR3 length is 14 residues.